The 23 T cell receptor beta chains listed next were all sequenced from one sample in a study of T cell repertoires in cytomegalovirus infection. TCRdb re-analysed the reads in MiXCR, keeping a single row per CDR3 protein. The sample records around 180,000 distinct CDR3 sequences, roughly 27% being singletons. Sequencing input: PBMCs. Receptor source: a human donor in good health (CMV status not recorded). Some clones in this sample may be carry-over from other donors' samples.

The chain is built from TRBV7-2 and TRBJ2-1; 9 positions agree with TRBD2. Germline V gene sequence: CDR1 SGHTA, CDR2 FQGNSA. The CDR3 length is 16 residues. V lost 5 bases, J lost 10 bases, and 15 bases stayed unmatched. The CDR3: CASSAGGRGGLGEQFF. The DNA for the CDR3 is TGTGCCAGCAGCGCCGGGGGGCGGGGGGGGCTAGGAGAGCAGTTCTTC.

This clonotype was seen repeatedly, ten times or more. The gene calls are TRBV11-2 and TRBJ1-2; D remains ambiguous. In germline, CDR1 is SGHAT, CDR2 FQNNGV. This CDR3 is 13 amino acids long. Trimming removed 1 base at V and 7 bases at J, with 10 bases between. The CDR3 loop is CASSLGVGVGYTF. CDR3 DNA: TGTGCCAGCAGCTTAGGAGTTGGGGTTGGCTACACCTTC.

The V gene is TRBV7-2, the J gene TRBJ1-4; unclear D gene. Germline loops: CDR1 SGHTA, CDR2 FQGNSA. V lost 5 bases, J lost 1 base, and 11 bases lay in between. The CDR3 sequence is 15 residues long. CDR3 in amino acids: CASSLGSGTNEKLFF. The CDR3 DNA reads TGTGCCAGCAGCCTAGGGAGCGGAACTAATGAAAAACTGTTTTTT.

This chain links TRBV11-2 with TRBJ2-3; TRBD1 is a possible D gene (6 bases). Germline CDR1 reads SGHAT; CDR2 reads FQNNGV. V was trimmed by 5 bases and J by 2 bases, leaving 17 bases between them. CDR3 length: 16 amino acids. CDR3 sequence: CASSQTGTPYTDTQYF. The CDR3 DNA reads TGTGCCAGCAGCCAAACAGGGACACCTTACACAGATACGCAGTATTTT.

The genes are TRBV14 and TRBJ1-2; no reliable D call. CDR3 size: 16 residues. The germline V and J ends were trimmed by 0 bases and 0 bases, with 11 bases remaining between them. CDR1 is SGHDN, CDR2 FVKESK, per germline. The CDR3 nucleotides are TGTGCCAGCAGCCAAGATTCGGGATTAGCTAACTATGGCTACACCTTC. This encodes CASSQDSGLANYGYTF.

This sequence joins TRBV7-2 and TRBJ1-2; 10 nucleotides align to TRBD1. The V and J ends lost 7 bases and 4 bases, in that order; junction bases with no gene match: 12. CDR1 SGHTA and CDR2 FQGNSA come from the germline V gene. CDR3 length: 16 residues. DNA of the CDR3: TGTGCCAGCACTCTCGACGGGGGACAGGGGTCCTATGGCTACACCTTC. Translated: CASTLDGGQGSYGYTF.

This clonotype was seen only a few times. The chain has TRBV6-8 and TRBJ2-6, with D tentatively TRBD1 (6 bases). V was clipped by 4 bases and J by 0 bases, with 10 bases between them. CDR1 and CDR2 from the germline V gene are MNHGY and SAAAGT. The length of the CDR3 is 16 residues. In nucleotides, the CDR3 is TGTGCCAGCAGTTCACAGGGTTTCTCTGGGGCCAACGTCCTGACTTTC. Encoded protein: CASSSQGFSGANVLTF.

This clonotype has just a few counts. The V and J genes are TRBV19 and TRBJ2-2; no firm D call. This CDR3 comprises 13 residues. V was shortened by 9 bases and J by 5 bases, with 13 bases between the two germline ends. From germline, CDR1 is LNHDA and CDR2 SQIVND (reference sequence). This CDR3 reads CASRQQGTGELFF. The CDR3 nucleotides are TGTGCCAGCCGCCAACAAGGGACCGGGGAGCTGTTTTTT.

V usage is TRBV5-1 and J usage is TRBJ1-4, with 7 bases aligning to TRBD1. The CDR3 is 15 amino acids. The J segment lost 6 bases and the V segment lost 5 bases, leaving 10 bases of the junction unmatched. Germline values: CDR1 SGHRS, CDR2 YFSETQ. The CDR3 region has the DNA TGCGCCAGCAGAAAAAAGGGGACAGTCGATGAAAAACTGTTTTTT. Residues: CASRKKGTVDEKLFF. The full variable domain, in which reference TRBV5-1 and TRBJ1-4 provide the parts outside the CDR3, is KAGVTQTPRYLIKTRGQQVTLSCSPISGHRSVSWYQQTPGQGLQFLFEYFSETQRNKGNFPGRFSGRQFSNSRSEMNVSTLELGDSALYLCASRKKGTVDEKLFFGSGTQLSVL.

This clonotype turned up a few times. This chain uses TRBV7-9 with TRBJ2-7, with no clear D. From germline, CDR1 is SEHNR and CDR2 FQNEAQ (reference sequence). Trimming removed 6 bases at V and 7 bases at J, with 10 bases between. This CDR3 contains 11 residues. CDR3 bases: TGTGCCAGCAGTTCTCTTGGGGAGCAGTACTTC. Its translation is CASSSLGEQYF.

The chain uses TRBV7-9 and TRBJ2-5; 7 nucleotides line up with TRBD1. Trimming at V came to 5 bases and at J to 3 bases, leaving 6 bases not matched to a gene. CDR3 length: 14 amino acids. Germline assignment: CDR1 SEHNR and CDR2 FQNEAQ (reference sequence). CDR3 loop: CASSNGQVEETQYF. Here the CDR3 DNA reads TGTGCCAGCAGCAACGGACAGGTCGAAGAGACCCAGTACTTC.

This clonotype was detected ten times or more. The chain carries TRBV7-2 and TRBJ2-3; 10 nucleotides match TRBD1. The CDR3 is 16 amino acids. Germline loops: CDR1 SGHTA, CDR2 FQGNSA. Trimming took 0 bases from V and 2 from J; bases not matched to a gene: 2. The CDR3 sequence: CASSLAGTGVTDTQYF. CDR3 DNA: TGTGCCAGCAGCTTAGCCGGGACAGGGGTCACAGATACGCAGTATTTT.

As regards this clonotype: A junction end diverges from the germline sequence, so it may reflect a read error. The chain joins TRBV6-1 to TRBJ1-1; 10 nucleotides agree with TRBD1. The CDR3 sequence is 15 residues long. CDR1 is MNHNS, CDR2 SASEGT, per germline. In nucleotides, the CDR3 is TGTGTCAGCAGTGAAGCAAGGGACAGGGGCACTGAAGCTTTCTTT. Residues: CVSSEARDRGTEAFF.

Ten or more counts support this clonotype. The rearrangement links TRBV7-2 to TRBJ1-1; no clear D. Germline V gene sequence: CDR1 SGHTA, CDR2 FQGNSA. This CDR3 region has 15 residues. V was cut by 5 bases and J by 0 bases, with 13 bases left in between. The CDR3 loop reads CASSPRGVLNTEAFF. As DNA, the CDR3 is TGTGCCAGCAGCCCACGTGGCGTTCTGAACACTGAAGCTTTCTTT. Using reference TRBV7-2 and TRBJ1-1 for the parts outside the CDR3, the full variable domain is GAGVSQSPSNKVTEKGKDVELRCDPISGHTALYWYRQSLGQGLEFLIYFQGNSAPDKSGLPSDRFSAERTGGSVSTLTIQRTQQEDSAVYLCASSPRGVLNTEAFFGQGTRLTVV.

This clonotype was detected only a few times. V and J are TRBV29-1 and TRBJ1-2, with 9 bases lining up with TRBD1. Per the germline V gene, CDR1 is SQVTM and CDR2 is ANQGSEA. Trimming took 1 base from V and 4 from J; bases not matched to a gene: 7. This CDR3 is 15 amino acids long. CDR3 bases: TGCAGCGTTGAAGGAACGGGACAGGGCGTCTATGGCTACACCTTC. Protein product: CSVEGTGQGVYGYTF.

Concerning this clonotype: One end of the junction is discordant with germline, which a read error may explain. This chain uses TRBV7-2 with TRBJ1-1, with D tentatively TRBD1 (5 bases). The CDR3 has 14 residues. CDR1 and CDR2 from the germline V gene are SGHTA and FQGNSA. DNA for the CDR3: TGTGCCAGAAGCTCCATGAGGGGAGACACTGAAGCTTTCTTT. This translates into CARSSMRGDTEAFF.

The V call is TRBV28, the J call TRBJ1-2, with TRBD1 matching 7 bases. J was trimmed by 4 bases and V by 6 bases; bases with no gene match: 8. Germline V CDR1 and CDR2: MDHEN, SYDVKM. The CDR3 has 14 residues. The DNA for the CDR3 is TGTGCCAGCAGCCAGACAGGGTTCGTCTATGGCTACACCTTC. Translated, it gives CASSQTGFVYGYTF.

The chain links TRBV29-1 to TRBJ1-1, with D possibly matching TRBD1 (6 bases). The CDR3 totals 14 residues. From germline, CDR1 is SQVTM and CDR2 ANQGSEA. Trimming took off 4 bases at V and 4 bases at J, with 16 bases between the two ends. This chain's CDR3 is CSVGDNRVGTEAFF. The CDR3 nucleotides read TGCAGCGTTGGGGATAACAGGGTAGGCACTGAAGCTTTCTTT.

The J gene is TRBJ1-1, the V gene TRBV6-2 or TRBV6-3; possibly TRBD1 for D (5 bases). Germline V gene sequence: CDR1 MNHEY, CDR2 SVGEGT. V shed 7 bases and J shed 1 base, with 22 bases lying between them. The CDR3 loop spans 17 amino acids. The CDR3 loop reads CASNAGTDFWRNTEAFF. The CDR3 region has the DNA TGTGCCAGCAACGCCGGGACTGACTTTTGGAGGAACACTGAAGCTTTCTTT.

This CDR3 is CACSADSGTEAFF. The CDR3 DNA is TGTGCCTGTTCCGCGGATTCTGGGACTGAAGCTTTCTTT. This chain links TRBV30 with TRBJ1-1, with D hard to call. Germline V CDR1 and CDR2: GTSNPN, SVGIG (reference sequence). The CDR3 loop spans 13 amino acids. V shed 6 bases and J shed 5 bases, with 16 bases lying between them.

The chain links TRBV12-3 or TRBV12-4 to TRBJ1-1; D uncertain. CDR3 length: 12 amino acids. Trimming shortened V by 2 bases and J by 3 bases, and 4 bases separated the two germline ends. CDR3 nucleotide sequence: TGTGCCAGCAGTTTAAGTTACACTGAAGCTTTCTTT. Its protein product is CASSLSYTEAFF.

This clonotype has just a few counts. This sequence joins TRBV2 and TRBJ2-5; 16 bases fit TRBD2. Trimming at V came to 2 bases and at J to 5 bases, leaving 14 bases not matched to a gene. Germline loops: CDR1 SNHLY, CDR2 FYNNEI. This CDR3 spans 20 amino acids. CDR3 residues: CASSEKGLPGLAGGKETQYF. CDR3 sequence (DNA): TGTGCCAGCAGTGAAAAAGGATTACCGGGACTAGCGGGGGGGAAGGAGACCCAGTACTTC.

This chain links TRBV20-1 with TRBJ2-5, with D hard to call. CDR3 length equals 12 residues. Germline CDR1 is DFQATT and CDR2 is SNEGSKA (reference sequence). Trimming took 0 bases from V and 3 from J, leaving 5 bases between them. The chain's CDR3 is CSARDQEETQYF. The CDR3 coding sequence is TGCAGTGCTAGAGACCAGGAAGAGACCCAGTACTTC.